This T cell receptor beta chain stems from a study of T cell responses to AZD1222 COVID-19 vaccine. About the research overall: Second-dose intervals near 4 or 12 weeks were combined. The study, taken as a whole, reports: Baseline serology detected seropositivity in only 6 or 7 AZD1222 recipients. Donors skewed white British and female; clonal diversity was possibly underestimated. The study sampled repertoires only after the peak T cell response.

Germline loops: CDR1 MNHEY, CDR2 SMNVEV (reference sequence). The CDR3 is made up of 14 amino acids. V dropped 0 bases and J dropped 8; count of bases not matched to a gene: 6. In regard to this clone: The antigen remains undetermined.

Profiled with immunoSEQ multiplex PCR; TCRdb holds only in-frame clones, not every one. This table holds around 95,000 clones, 88% found once. This clonotype was sampled from an adult in good health. Material: peripheral blood, obtained on day 0 of AZD1222 vaccination. The V gene is TRBV27, the J gene TRBJ1-2; the match to TRBD1 covers 7 bases. The CDR3: CASSLSGTADGYTF. CDR3 coding DNA: TGTGCCAGCAGTTTATCCGGGACAGCCGACGGCTACACCTTC.